One sample yielded the 30 T cell receptor beta chains listed below, sequenced in a study of T cells in Graves' hyperthyroidism and ophthalmopathy. What was amplified from RNA transcripts were TCR beta CDR3 regions. The primer set for the first-round RT-PCR of the TCR CDR3 was HTBI. TCRdb reanalysed the multiplex PCR reads using MiXCR and keeps one entry per CDR3 protein. The sample has approximately 420,000 distinct CDR3 sequences; around 15% are singletons. The material sequenced was blood. All receptors come from a woman aged 18 to 35 with Graves' hyperthyroidism.

J is TRBJ2-1 and V is TRBV5-6, with D unresolved. V lost 3 bases, J lost 0 bases, and 4 bases lay in between. CDR1 and CDR2 (germline): SGHDT, YYEEEE. CDR3 length equals 13 residues. The CDR3 loop is CASSYDSYNEQFF. CDR3 nucleotide sequence: TGTGCCAGCAGCTACGACTCCTACAATGAGCAGTTCTTC.

Details on this clonotype: Since a much larger clone is just one base distant, this may be a read error. The V call is TRBV28, the J call TRBJ1-3, with 11 positions matching TRBD1. Germline V CDR1 and CDR2: MDHEN, SYDVKM. This CDR3 comprises 15 residues. The CDR3 here is CANSGRDRGWNTIYF. The CDR3 bases are TGTGCCAACAGTGGCCGGGACAGGGGGTGGAACACCATATATTTT.

This clonotype has a handful of counts. The chain has TRBV11-2 and TRBJ2-7; 7 nucleotides line up with TRBD2. The CDR3 length is 13 residues. J lost 6 bases, V lost 5 bases, and 7 bases had no gene match. Germline V gene sequence: CDR1 SGHAT, CDR2 FQNNGV. CDR3 sequence (DNA): TGTGCCAGCAGCCCTACTAGCGCGGGCGAGCAGTACTTC. This gives the protein CASSPTSAGEQYF.

This clonotype was found many times. V and J are TRBV27 and TRBJ1-2; D perhaps matches TRBD1 (6 bases). The germline gives CDR1 MNHEY, CDR2 SMNVEV (reference sequence). The ends were cut back, 4 bases at V and 8 bases at J, with 17 bases in the middle. This CDR3 contains 14 residues. CDR3 DNA sequence: TGTGCCAGCAGTTCTCCCGACAGGTATCTCGGCTACACCTTC. It specifies CASSSPDRYLGYTF.

Comments on this clonotype: A junction end diverges from the germline sequence, so it may reflect a read error. The chain combines TRBV11-2 with TRBJ2-1; D is possibly TRBD1 (5 bases). Germline V gene data show CDR1 as SGHAT and CDR2 as FQNNGV. The CDR3 covers 16 residues. The CDR3 DNA follows: TGCGCCAGCAGCCCCCTGGTAGGGGCTTCCTACAATGAGCAGTTCTTC. It yields the protein CASSPLVGASYNEQFF.

Note on this clonotype: A much more abundant neighbour one base away suggests this may be a read error. The CDR3 end shows no conserved phenylalanine or tryptophan, and so a read error is likely. The V and J genes are TRBV12-3 or TRBV12-4 and TRBJ1-1; 7 nucleotides agree with TRBD1. V shed 6 bases, J shed 6 bases, and the junction held 7 bases outside the gene matches. The CDR3 is 13 amino acids. CDR3 loop: CASSKHTGAEAFL. CDR3 coding DNA: TGTGCCAGCAGCAAACATACAGGGGCTGAAGCTTTCCTT.

This clonotype was counted at least ten times. The rearrangement joins TRBV2 to TRBJ2-1, with a weak D call TRBD2 (5 bases). V gave up 6 bases and J gave up 0 bases, with 12 bases separating them. The CDR3 sequence is 15 residues long. Germline V lookup: CDR1 SNHLY, CDR2 FYNNEI. This chain's CDR3 is CASSNTRSSYNEQFF. The CDR3 region has the DNA TGTGCCAGCAGCAACACTAGAAGCTCCTACAATGAGCAGTTCTTC. Combining the CDR3 with reference TRBV2 and TRBJ2-1 gives the whole variable domain EPEVTQTPSHQVTQMGQEVILRCVPISNHLYFYWYRQILGQKVEFLVSFYNNEISEKSEIFDDQFSVERPDGSNFTLKIRSTKLEDSAMYFCASSNTRSSYNEQFFGPGTRLTVL.

About this clonotype itself: Possible read error: a much larger clone is one base away. The CDR3 region has the DNA TGTACCAGCAGTTTTGGAGATGAGCAGTACTTC. Translated: CTSSFGDEQYF. The gene calls are TRBV12-3 or TRBV12-4 and TRBJ2-7, with D uncertain. The length of the CDR3 is 11 residues.

The genes are TRBV5-6 and TRBJ2-7; D gene ambiguous. CDR1 and CDR2 (germline): SGHDT, YYEEEE. The CDR3 contains 14 residues. V lost 7 bases and J 0 bases, leaving 14 bases between the germline ends. CDR3 loop: CASSLWHSSYEQYF. The CDR3 bases are TGTGCCAGCTCCCTTTGGCACAGCTCCTACGAGCAGTACTTC. Drawing the rest from reference TRBV5-6 and TRBJ2-7, the complete variable domain is DAGVTQSPTHLIKTRGQQVTLRCSPKSGHDTVSWYQQALGQGPQFIFQYYEEEERQRGNFPDRFSGHQFPNYSSELNVNALLLGDSALYLCASSLWHSSYEQYFGPGTRLTVT.

The V gene is TRBV5-1, the J gene TRBJ2-2, with 13 nucleotides matching TRBD2. J lost 5 bases, V lost 3 bases, and 4 bases had no gene match. Germline CDR1 SGHRS, CDR2 YFSETQ. The CDR3 runs to 16 residues. The CDR3 protein is CASSSRTSGGTGELFF. The CDR3, as DNA: TGCGCCAGCAGCTCCCGGACTAGCGGGGGAACCGGGGAGCTGTTTTTT.

This clonotype was found many times. V usage is TRBV20-1 and J usage is TRBJ1-5, with D tentatively TRBD1 (5 bases). Germline CDR1 DFQATT, CDR2 SNEGSKA (reference sequence). The V end was cut by 2 bases, the J end by 1 base, with 12 bases between. The CDR3 is 15 amino acids. The CDR3 sequence: CSARPPRGSNQPQHF. The CDR3 DNA follows: TGCAGTGCTAGACCCCCGCGGGGGAGCAATCAGCCCCAGCATTTT.

This clonotype has a count of ten or more. The chain recombines TRBV12-3 or TRBV12-4 with TRBJ1-6; D not certain. The V end was cut by 0 bases, the J end by 4 bases, with 10 bases between. This CDR3 spans 16 amino acids. The CDR3 bases are TGTGCCAGCAGTTTAGCCGGGTCAATTTATAATTCACCCCTCCACTTT. Translation: CASSLAGSIYNSPLHF.

The rearrangement uses TRBV30 and TRBJ2-1; 8 bases match TRBD2. The CDR3 contains 17 residues. Germline assignment: CDR1 GTSNPN and CDR2 SVGIG (reference sequence). Trimming removed 0 bases from V and 6 bases from J; junction bases left unmatched: 13. Here the CDR3 reads CAWSVGRAGVTSNEQFF. The CDR3 nucleotides read TGTGCCTGGAGTGTTGGACGAGCGGGAGTAACATCCAATGAGCAGTTCTTC.

A word on this clonotype: Mismatch with germline at one junction end may stem from a read error. This chain connects TRBV7-2 to TRBJ2-1; maybe TRBD1 (6 bases). The CDR3 runs to 13 residues. Looked up from germline, CDR1 is SGHTA and CDR2 is FQGNSA. The DNA for the CDR3 is TGTGCCGGCAGCTCTGACAGGCTAAATGAGCAGTTCTTC. This codes for CAGSSDRLNEQFF.

This clonotype was seen many times. The chain joins TRBV2 to TRBJ2-7, with D tentatively TRBD1 or TRBD2 (5 bases each). CDR1 is SNHLY, CDR2 FYNNEI, per germline. The ends were cut back, 2 bases at V and 2 bases at J, with 13 bases in the middle. The CDR3 is 15 residues long. The CDR3 DNA follows: TGTGCCAGCAGTGAATACGGGGCGCTTCCCTACGAGCAGTACTTC. Translating gives CASSEYGALPYEQYF.

This clonotype was observed many times. The chain has TRBV7-2 and TRBJ2-7, with 8 nucleotides matching TRBD2. In germline, CDR1 is SGHTA, CDR2 FQGNSA. This CDR3 spans 14 amino acids. V gave up 5 bases and J gave up 2 bases; unmatched junction bases: 5. This chain's CDR3 is CASSEIAGPYEQYF. The CDR3 bases are TGTGCCAGCAGCGAAATAGCGGGACCCTACGAGCAGTACTTC.

This clonotype was detected many times. This chain connects TRBV6-1 to TRBJ1-5, with 7 bases that match TRBD1. CDR3 size: 16 residues. The V and J ends lost 6 bases and 3 bases, in that order; junction bases with no gene match: 11. Germline assignment: CDR1 MNHNS and CDR2 SASEGT. The CDR3 DNA reads TGTGCCAGCAGCCACGGGGGGACAGACCTCAATCAGCCCCAGCATTTT. It specifies CASSHGGTDLNQPQHF.

The rearrangement joins TRBV19 to TRBJ1-3; D is uncertain. Germline loops: CDR1 LNHDA, CDR2 SQIVND (reference sequence). The CDR3 totals 14 residues. The germline V and J ends were trimmed by 8 bases and 0 bases, with 11 bases remaining between them. CDR3 residues: CASRGRSSGNTIYF. CDR3 in DNA: TGTGCCAGTCGAGGTCGCAGCTCTGGAAACACCATATATTTT.

The chain joins TRBV9 to TRBJ1-6, with D maybe TRBD1 (5 bases). Per the germline V gene, CDR1 is SGDLS and CDR2 is YYNGEE. V shed 4 bases and J shed 6 bases, with 14 bases lying between them. There are 15 residues in the CDR3. CDR3 in amino acids: CASSFTRGGNSPLHF. The CDR3 bases are TGTGCCAGCAGCTTTACAAGGGGCGGTAATTCACCCCTCCACTTT.

This clonotype showed up just a few times. V and J are TRBV19 and TRBJ1-2; perhaps TRBD1 as D (5 bases). The V and J ends lost 2 bases and 7 bases respectively, with 14 bases between them. From germline, CDR1 is LNHDA and CDR2 SQIVND (reference sequence). The CDR3 has 14 amino acids. CDR3 bases: TGTGCCAGTAGTATACCACGGGGGGGACGTGGCTACACCTTC. Amino acids: CASSIPRGGRGYTF.

This sequence joins TRBV9 and TRBJ2-5, with TRBD2 as a possible D gene (6 bases). Germline V gives CDR1 SGDLS, CDR2 YYNGEE. There are 14 residues in the CDR3. The V gene lost 4 bases and the J gene lost 9 bases, with 19 bases spanning the gap. For the CDR3, the DNA is TGTGCCAGCAGCCGCCGCGGGGCTGGGGATCCCCAGTACTTC. It codes for CASSRRGAGDPQYF.

The chain carries TRBV27 and TRBJ2-2, with D possibly being TRBD1 or TRBD2 (5 bases each). Trimming pared 7 bases from V and 6 bases from J, leaving 9 bases between. The CDR3 covers 12 residues. From germline, CDR1 is MNHEY and CDR2 SMNVEV (reference sequence). CDR3 loop: CASKVGAGELFF. CDR3 nucleotide sequence: TGTGCCAGCAAGGTGGGGGCCGGGGAGCTGTTTTTT.

This clonotype has only a few counts. The V gene is TRBV5-4, the J gene TRBJ1-2; D may be TRBD1 (6 bases). The CDR3 is 13 residues long. Trimming pared 4 bases from V and 5 bases from J, leaving 12 bases between. Per germline, CDR1 SGHNT and CDR2 YYREEE (reference sequence). The DNA for the CDR3 is TGTGCCAGCAGCGAGGACAGTAAATATGGCTACACCTTC. Its protein is CASSEDSKYGYTF.

The chain links TRBV28 to TRBJ2-1, with 8 positions matching TRBD2. The CDR3 contains 12 residues. Germline V gives CDR1 MDHEN, CDR2 SYDVKM. For the CDR3, the DNA is TGTCTACTAGCGGACTCCTACAATGAGCAGTTCTTC. Translation: CLLADSYNEQFF.

This clonotype was detected ten times or more. The chain is built from TRBV28 and TRBJ2-1; a weak D match, TRBD1 (7 bases). V dropped 4 bases and J dropped 11 bases, with 24 bases sitting between them. This CDR3 region has 16 residues. The germline gives CDR1 MDHEN, CDR2 SYDVKM. Written as DNA, the CDR3 is TGTGCCAGCAGTTCCCCACAGGGGAGGAGGCCGGGAAAGCAGTTCTTC. Protein product: CASSSPQGRRPGKQFF.

This clonotype was seen at least ten times. The chain recombines TRBV27 with TRBJ1-2, with 8 positions matching TRBD1. CDR1 is MNHEY, CDR2 SMNVEV, per germline (reference sequence). There are 13 residues in the CDR3. Trimming took 4 bases from V and 6 from J; bases not matched to a gene: 4. Here the CDR3 reads CASSSRGRNGYTF. The CDR3 coding sequence is TGTGCCAGCAGTTCCAGGGGGCGGAATGGCTACACCTTC.

This clonotype showed up many times. This chain connects TRBV20-1 to TRBJ2-3, with 9 bases fitting TRBD2. This CDR3 region has 15 residues. Losses at the gene ends were 0 bases for V and 6 bases for J; bases not matched to a gene: 7. Per germline, CDR1 DFQATT and CDR2 SNEGSKA (reference sequence). The CDR3 nucleotides read TGCAGTGCTAGAGAAGGCGGGAGGGCCGTGGATACGCAGTATTTT. Amino acid sequence: CSAREGGRAVDTQYF.

About this clonotype: A much bigger clone sits one base away, suggesting this may be a read error. The chain employs TRBV28 and TRBJ2-7; D call uncertain. The CDR3 spans 13 residues. CDR1 is MDHEN and CDR2 is SYDVKM in the germline V gene. Trimming stripped 6 bases from V and 3 bases from J, with 12 bases between. For the CDR3, the DNA is TGTGCCAGCAGGACGGGTGTGCTCTACGAGCAGTACTTC. Encoded protein: CASRTGVLYEQYF.

This clonotype was counted at least ten times. The rearrangement joins TRBV9 to TRBJ1-2, with 7 nucleotides matching TRBD1. The CDR3 covers 13 residues. V lost 4 bases, J lost 4 bases, and 4 bases stayed unmatched. CDR1 is SGDLS and CDR2 is YYNGEE in the germline V gene. The CDR3 DNA sequence: TGTGCCAGCAGCCAGGGGGGGAGCTATGGCTACACCTTC. This encodes CASSQGGSYGYTF. Full variable domain (missing parts from reference TRBV9 and TRBJ1-2): DSGVTQTPKHLITATGQRVTLRCSPRSGDLSVYWYQQSLDQGLQFLIQYYNGEERAKGNILERFSAQQFPDLHSELNLSSLELGDSALYFCASSQGGSYGYTFGSGTRLTVV.

This clonotype occurred a few times. The chain joins TRBV7-9 to TRBJ1-1; tentative D call: TRBD1 (5 bases). V was cut by 4 bases and J by 3 bases, with 9 bases left in between. The V gene's germline CDR1 is SEHNR and CDR2 FQNEAQ (reference sequence). The CDR3 extends over 13 amino acids. The CDR3 DNA is TGTGCCAGCAGCTCCGACAGTTACACTGAAGCTTTCTTT. This gives the protein CASSSDSYTEAFF.